The 15 T cell receptor beta chains presented below share a single source sample, sequenced in a study of cytomegalovirus exposure and HLA in healthy donors. The PCR had 60 Vbeta and 13 Jbeta primers. The protocol was immunoSEQ multiplex PCR, while the TCRdb copy is restricted to in-frame clones and leaves out a portion. Here the sample spans roughly 200,000 clones, around 80% being singletons. The sequencing sample was made of PBMCs. Every receptor here comes from a woman aged 40 to 50 in good health and CMV-seronegative.

The V and J genes are TRBV19 and TRBJ2-1; TRBD1 matches 7 bases. This CDR3 comprises 14 residues. CDR1 is LNHDA, CDR2 SQIVND, per germline (reference sequence). Trimming at V came to 5 bases and at J to 5 bases, leaving 6 bases not matched to a gene. CDR3 coding DNA: TGTGCCAGTAGTGAGGGGGCTTACAACAATGAGCAGTTCTTC. As protein: CASSEGAYNNEQFF. Based on the CDR3 plus reference TRBV19 and TRBJ2-1, the full variable domain is DGGITQSPKYLFRKEGQNVTLSCEQNLNHDAMYWYRQDPGQGLRLIYYSQIVNDFQKGDIAEGYSVSREKKESFPLTVTSAQKNPTAFYLCASSEGAYNNEQFFGPGTRLTVL.

The gene calls are TRBV5-1 and TRBJ1-3; D may be TRBD1 (6 bases). This CDR3 region has 17 residues. The germline CDR1 and CDR2 sequences are SGHRS and YFSETQ. Trimming pared 4 bases from V and 0 bases from J, leaving 17 bases between. The DNA of the CDR3 is TGCGCCAGCAGCCCGGGGGGGGGCCTGGGCTCTGGAAACACCATATATTTT. It codes for CASSPGGGLGSGNTIYF.

This chain connects TRBV25-1 to TRBJ2-2, with 10 bases that match TRBD2. The CDR3 loop spans 15 amino acids. Looked up from germline, CDR1 is MGHDK and CDR2 is SYGVNS. The trim removed 3 bases at V and 5 bases at J, leaving 3 bases unmatched. The CDR3 sequence: CASSESGGATGELFF. The CDR3 DNA follows: TGTGCCAGCAGTGAGAGCGGGGGGGCAACCGGGGAGCTGTTTTTT. Variable domain in full (rest from reference TRBV25-1 and TRBJ2-2): EADIYQTPRYLVIGTGKKITLECSQTMGHDKMYWYQQDPGMELHLIHYSYGVNSTEKGDLSSESTVSRIRTEHFPLTLESARPSHTSQYLCASSESGGATGELFFGEGSRLTVL.

This clone was detected only a few times. The chain's CDR3 is CASSQVTAVETQYF. CDR3 coding DNA: TGCGCCAGCAGCCAGGTCACCGCGGTGGAGACCCAGTACTTC. This rearrangement joins TRBV4-1 to TRBJ2-5; unclear D gene. Trimming left V 3 bases short and J 5 bases short, with 13 bases between. Looked up from germline, CDR1 is MGHRA and CDR2 is YSYEKL. The CDR3 totals 14 residues.

The chain employs TRBV18 and TRBJ2-1; no clear D. The V end was cut by 3 bases, the J end by 6 bases, with 15 bases between. Germline V lookup: CDR1 KGHSH, CDR2 LQKENI. This CDR3 has 15 residues. The CDR3 sequence is CASSPTTSAVNEQFF. As DNA, the CDR3 is TGTGCCAGCTCACCTACTACGTCAGCCGTCAATGAGCAGTTCTTC.

The J gene is TRBJ1-1, the V gene TRBV5-1, with TRBD1 matching over 12 bases. Germline V gene data show CDR1 as SGHRS and CDR2 as YFSETQ. V trimming: 0 bases; J trimming: 4 bases; junction bases outside the gene matches: 4. CDR3 size: 16 residues. The CDR3 spells CASSLAGQGAITEAFF. Written as DNA, the CDR3 is TGCGCCAGCAGCTTGGCGGGACAGGGGGCTATCACTGAAGCTTTCTTT.

This rearrangement joins TRBV5-1 to TRBJ2-2, with D unclear. Germline loops: CDR1 SGHRS, CDR2 YFSETQ. Trimming removed 0 bases from V and 0 bases from J, with 6 bases in between. The CDR3 has 15 residues. The CDR3 sequence: CASSLEQTNTGELFF. The CDR3 DNA is TGCGCCAGCAGCTTGGAGCAAACGAACACCGGGGAGCTGTTTTTT.

This chain's CDR3 is CASSYSGTRREAQYF. In DNA, the CDR3 is TGTGCCAGCAGTTACTCGGGTACCAGGCGGGAGGCCCAGTACTTC. The chain has TRBV6-5 and TRBJ2-5, with 8 positions matching TRBD2. CDR3 length equals 15 residues. Germline CDR1 is MNHEY and CDR2 is SVGAGI. Trimming at V came to 0 bases and at J to 9 bases, leaving 9 bases not matched to a gene.

This clone appeared once. The chain recombines TRBV27 with TRBJ2-7, with TRBD2 matching 9 bases. V lost 2 bases to trimming and J lost 7 bases; unmatched junction nucleotides: 15. There are 17 residues in the CDR3. Germline V gives CDR1 MNHEY, CDR2 SMNVEV (reference sequence). Here the CDR3 DNA reads TGTGCCAGCAGTTTAAAAGTGGGGTTTAGCGGGAGTGGGGAGCAGTACTTC. This sequence encodes CASSLKVGFSGSGEQYF.

The CDR3 here is CSVQGQGSYEQYF. CDR3 nucleotides: TGCAGCGTCCAAGGGCAGGGGAGCTACGAGCAGTACTTC. The chain has TRBV29-1 and TRBJ2-5; D may be TRBD1 (6 bases). The J call may be mistaken, given a closer DNA end match to TRBJ2-7. The CDR3 loop spans 13 amino acids. Germline V lookup: CDR1 SQVTM, CDR2 ANQGSEA.

V gene TRBV19 combines with J gene TRBJ2-7; weak D call: TRBD2 (5 bases). Germline V gene lookup returns CDR1 LNHDA and CDR2 SQIVND (reference sequence). This CDR3 is 16 amino acids long. Trimming took 3 bases from V and 1 from J, leaving 16 bases between them. This CDR3 is CASSMRGRNGSYEQYF. The CDR3 bases are TGTGCCAGTAGTATGAGAGGGCGGAACGGATCCTACGAGCAGTACTTC.

V gene TRBV5-5 combines with J gene TRBJ1-2; tentatively, D is TRBD1 (6 bases). Germline CDR1 and CDR2: SGHKS and YYEKEE (reference sequence). V gave up 5 bases and J gave up 8 bases, with 16 bases separating them. This CDR3 has 13 amino acids. The CDR3 nucleotides read TGTGCCAGCAGTTATGGGACATCCCGGGGCTACACCTTC. It encodes CASSYGTSRGYTF.

V and J are TRBV9 and TRBJ2-3; D unclear. This CDR3 contains 16 residues. Germline V CDR1 and CDR2: SGDLS, YYNGEE. V lost 0 bases and J 0 bases, leaving 11 bases between the germline ends. CDR3: CASSVAAASSTDTQYF. The CDR3, as DNA: TGTGCCAGCAGCGTAGCGGCGGCTTCTAGCACAGATACGCAGTATTTT.

The rearrangement links TRBV18 to TRBJ2-2; 7 bases fit TRBD2. CDR1 is KGHSH, CDR2 LQKENI, per germline. V trimming: 3 bases; J trimming: 0 bases; junction bases outside the gene matches: 7. The CDR3 has 17 amino acids. Written as DNA, the CDR3 is TGTGCCAGCTCACCTCGTGGAGCGGGGACGAACACCGGGGAGCTGTTTTTT. Residues: CASSPRGAGTNTGELFF.

In this sample, this clone turned up a few times. The J gene is TRBJ1-2, the V gene TRBV28; D uncertain. This CDR3 is built from 16 residues. V lost 5 bases and J lost 6, with 22 bases in between. Looked up from germline, CDR1 is MDHEN and CDR2 is SYDVKM. CDR3 residues: CASSQTTGIFLDGYTF. CDR3 nucleotides: TGTGCCAGCAGTCAAACTACCGGGATCTTTCTCGATGGCTACACCTTC.